The rows below give T cell receptor beta chains drawn from one sample of a study of blood T cells in healthy people across ages. MiXCR was run by TCRdb on the 5' RACE reads, yielding one entry per CDR3 protein. The sample carries around 1,000,000 distinct CDR3 sequences, approximately 26% recorded once. This same sample was also taken into another study, of T cells of mothers and their children.

What was sequenced was blood. The receptors here all came from a girl aged 2-10 years in good health. Both conserved end residues are part of each CDR3. Each record gives: V gene, J gene, CDR3 protein.

>TRBV20-1|-
CSATNNYEQYF
>TRBV20-1|-
CSARTSSSYEQYF
>TRBV2|TRBJ1-1
CASQRGGYTEAFF
>TRBV19|TRBJ1-1
CATEGGNTEAFF
>TRBV28|TRBJ2-5
CASSATSRQETQYF
>TRBV4-3|-
CASSQERGAPYEQYF
>TRBV28|TRBJ2-3
CASSFQTSGSTDTQYF
>TRBV2|TRBJ1-1
CASGSFGGDTEAFF
>TRBV27|TRBJ1-1
CASSLLGGAEAFF
>TRBV11-1|TRBJ1-4
CASSRRGGVEKLFF
>TRBV4-1|TRBJ2-5
CASSRLGGETQYF
>TRBV29-1|TRBJ2-5
CSVLTRPGQQETQYF
>TRBV19|TRBJ2-1
CASSTGFANEQFF
>TRBV5-1|TRBJ1-5
CASSFQGDGNQPQHF
>TRBV10-3|-
CAIRPGQLSEQYF
>TRBV6-2/TRBV6-3|TRBJ2-7
CASAYRGKDYEQYF
>TRBV5-6|-
CASSNRAGGPQDEQFF
>TRBV3-1|TRBJ2-2
CASSQVSRGRAYTGEPFF
>TRBV19|TRBJ2-5
CASTGTGGQETQYF
>TRBV11-2|TRBJ1-2
CASSLFGVQSGYTF
>TRBV5-1|TRBJ1-4
CASSFGAPANEKLFF
>TRBV28|TRBJ2-7
CAGGGGAYEQYF
>TRBV7-2|TRBJ2-5
CASSFGPSGGEETQYF
>TRBV15|TRBJ2-1
CATSRDRDYVSEQFF
>TRBV5-6|TRBJ1-5
CASSLLGSDQPQHF
>TRBV19|TRBJ2-1
CASSPGLAGVPSYNEQFF
>TRBV2|TRBJ1-1
CASSENLEEAFF
>TRBV4-1|TRBJ2-1
CASTSSLAGGGVSEQLF
>TRBV18|-
CASSPPGSGYEQYF
>TRBV6-1|TRBJ2-5
CAIRAAGQETQYF
>TRBV20-1|TRBJ1-1
CSAPGLGSNVAFF
>TRBV27|TRBJ1-2
CASSLVQLYGYTF
>TRBV20-1|TRBJ2-4
CSAREGGQSKNIQYF
>TRBV20-1|TRBJ2-3
CSARVPETSGTTDTQYF
>TRBV20-1|TRBJ2-1
CSAREGGPKYNEQFF
>TRBV7-2|TRBJ1-3
CASSLILFSGNTIYF
>TRBV4-3|TRBJ2-5
CASSQDFTMIETQYF
>TRBV28|TRBJ1-5
CASRIHRRTNQPQHF
>TRBV28|TRBJ2-5
CASSSSGTGTQYF
>TRBV5-1|TRBJ1-6
CASSLALSNSPLHF
>TRBV28|TRBJ2-5
CASSFEGTRVRETQYF
>TRBV7-2|TRBJ2-5
CASSLSLRGLQETQYF
>TRBV7-2|TRBJ2-3
CASSLYSAQQYF
>TRBV20-1|TRBJ2-1
CSAALGSAGNEQFF
>TRBV6-2/TRBV6-3|TRBJ2-1
CASSYVGHEQFF
>TRBV14|TRBJ2-1
CASSPEWDREFNNEQFF
>TRBV10-1|TRBJ1-6
CASSASGVWSPLHF
>TRBV24-1|TRBJ2-1
CATSDLQGANNEQFF
>TRBV25-1|TRBJ1-1
CASSEVGYTEAFF